Presented here are 18 T cell receptor beta chains from one specimen sequenced in a study of spatial heterogeneity in lung cancer. Findings and caveats of the study: The study found that expanded intratumoral alpha and beta TCR counts tracked tumor mutation counts.

Time point: sample taken at primary tumor resection. Their recognized antigens are unknown. TCRdb analysed the 5' RACE reads with MiXCR anew, one entry per CDR3 protein. The table lists fewer than 7,000 distinct CDR3 sequences, about 14% of them singletons. Sequenced here: lung tumor tissue, sampled at surgery. The receptor source for this set is a male donor with early-stage non-small cell lung cancer.

The rearrangement links TRBV12-3 or TRBV12-4 to TRBJ2-7, with unresolved D. Trimming removed 3 bases at V and 7 bases at J, with 7 bases between. The CDR3 is 11 residues long. The CDR3, as DNA: TGTGCCAGCAGTTTTGGGCCAGAGCAGTACTTC. Its translation: CASSFGPEQYF.

This clonotype has just a few counts. The V call is TRBV10-3, the J call TRBJ2-3; 9 bases match TRBD2. The germline V gene has CDR1 ENHRY and CDR2 SYGVKD. This CDR3 comprises 18 residues. V was clipped by 4 bases and J by 0 bases; unmatched bases: 11. The CDR3 is CAISGGTSLLPSTDTQYF. DNA for the CDR3: TGTGCCATCAGTGGGGGGACTAGCTTGCTCCCTAGCACAGATACGCAGTATTTT.

The chain joins TRBV7-2 to TRBJ1-5; 9 positions agree with TRBD1. Germline assignment: CDR1 SGHTA and CDR2 FQGNSA. Trimming removed 5 bases from V and 5 bases from J; junction bases left unmatched: 7. The CDR3 is made up of 15 amino acids. Written as DNA, the CDR3 is TGTGCCAGCAGCCTAAACAGGGGGCGCGATCAGCCCCAGCATTTT. It specifies CASSLNRGRDQPQHF.

In its sample, this clonotype was seen many times. This chain connects TRBV12-3 or TRBV12-4 to TRBJ1-3; 7 bases are shared with TRBD1. V shed 5 bases and J 2 bases; nucleotides not matched to a gene: 6. The CDR3 extends over 15 amino acids. The CDR3 loop reads CASSRQGGTGNTIYF. The DNA of the CDR3 is TGTGCCAGCAGTAGACAGGGAGGGACTGGAAACACCATATATTTT.

By sample share, this clonotype is medium-sized. The rearrangement joins TRBV19 to TRBJ1-5; D unresolved. Looked up from germline, CDR1 is LNHDA and CDR2 is SQIVND (reference sequence). This CDR3 is built from 13 residues. With 2 bases removed from V and 4 bases from J, the gap between germline ends came to 6 bases. DNA of the CDR3: TGTGCCAGTAGTATACCTAAAAATCAGCCCCAGCATTTT. Translating it yields CASSIPKNQPQHF.

By sample share, this clonotype is medium-sized. V gene TRBV10-3 combines with J gene TRBJ1-6; TRBD1 is a possible D gene (5 bases). Germline values: CDR1 ENHRY, CDR2 SYGVKD. The ends were cut back, 3 bases at V and 7 bases at J, with 10 bases in the middle. This CDR3 has 14 residues. CDR3 amino acids: CAISESGANSPLHF. CDR3 bases: TGTGCCATCAGTGAATCCGGGGCGAATTCACCCCTCCACTTT.

The CDR3 coding sequence is TGTGCCAGCAGGACATTTGGGGGTGGCACTGAAGCTTTCTTT. It specifies CASRTFGGGTEAFF. The chain carries TRBV6-2 or TRBV6-3 and TRBJ1-1; possibly TRBD1 for D (5 bases). The ends were cut back, 6 bases at V and 4 bases at J, with 15 bases in the middle. Germline CDR1 and CDR2: MNHEY and SVGEGT. This CDR3 has 14 residues.

The chain carries TRBV6-5 and TRBJ2-7; D could derive from TRBD1 or TRBD2 (5 bases each). Germline V CDR1 and CDR2: MNHEY, SVGAGI. The CDR3 length is 17 residues. Trimming pared 5 bases from V and 0 bases from J, leaving 20 bases between. The CDR3 region is CASSLGATWDGSYEQYF. CDR3 sequence (DNA): TGTGCCAGCAGTCTAGGGGCGACCTGGGACGGCTCCTACGAGCAGTACTTC.

Judged by abundance, this clonotype is medium-sized (0.01 to 0.1%). This chain joins TRBV28 and TRBJ1-2, with 7 bases identical to TRBD1. Trimming cost V 5 bases and J 12 bases; bases outside gene matches: 9. There are 12 residues in the CDR3. Per the germline V gene, CDR1 is MDHEN and CDR2 is SYDVKM. The CDR3 sequence: CASSADRSRDTF. CDR3 DNA: TGTGCCAGCAGTGCGGACAGGTCGAGAGACACCTTC.

This clonotype was detected many times. The gene calls are TRBV12-3 or TRBV12-4 and TRBJ1-5; TRBD1 might be the D (5 bases). V was shortened by 2 bases and J by 4 bases, with 6 bases between the two germline ends. The CDR3 has 13 residues. The CDR3 loop is CASSLRGNQPQHF. In DNA form, the CDR3 reads TGTGCCAGCAGTTTAAGGGGAAATCAGCCCCAGCATTTT.

There are a few counts of this clonotype. The gene calls are TRBV7-9 and TRBJ2-2, with 9 bases lining up with TRBD1. This CDR3 has 14 amino acids. CDR1 is SEHNR, CDR2 FQNEAQ, per germline (reference sequence). V lost 5 bases and J lost 6; bases outside the gene matches: 4. The CDR3 here is CASSRGQGAGELFF. The CDR3 DNA is TGTGCCAGCAGCCGGGGACAGGGCGCCGGGGAGCTGTTTTTT.

This clonotype has a count of ten or more. The chain recombines TRBV5-1 with TRBJ2-1, with D maybe TRBD1 (6 bases). The V end was cut by 2 bases, the J end by 4 bases, with 13 bases between. The CDR3 is 15 residues long. The germline V gene has CDR1 SGHRS and CDR2 YFSETQ. The CDR3 DNA reads as TGCGCCAGCAGCTTCGGACAGATCTCTTACAATGAGCAGTTCTTC. It codes for CASSFGQISYNEQFF.

This chain uses TRBV29-1 with TRBJ1-1; 8 bases fit TRBD1. The V segment lost 0 bases and the J segment 4 bases; nucleotides outside the gene matches: 4. This CDR3 comprises 14 residues. CDR1 and CDR2 from the germline V gene are SQVTM and ANQGSEA. CDR3 amino acids: CSVEESTGGTEAFF. The CDR3 DNA reads as TGCAGCGTTGAAGAAAGTACAGGGGGCACTGAAGCTTTCTTT. Full variable domain (rest looked up from reference TRBV29-1 and TRBJ1-1): SAVISQKPSRDICQRGTSLTIQCQVDSQVTMMFWYRQQPGQSLTLIATANQGSEATYESGFVIDKFPISRPNLTFSTLTVSNMSPEDSSIYLCSVEESTGGTEAFFGQGTRLTVV.

In its sample, this clonotype ranks as medium-sized. The chain combines TRBV6-5 with TRBJ1-2; D is ambiguous. The V and J ends lost 7 bases and 0 bases respectively, with 12 bases between them. The length of the CDR3 is 14 residues. Germline V gene sequence: CDR1 MNHEY, CDR2 SVGAGI. CDR3 nucleotide sequence: TGTGCCAGCAAGTTACTGCCTGCTAACTATGGCTACACCTTC. Translation gives CASKLLPANYGYTF.

V is TRBV5-1 and J is TRBJ2-2; 7 bases fit TRBD2. The length of the CDR3 is 16 residues. The J segment lost 2 bases and the V segment lost 2 bases, leaving 6 bases of the junction unmatched. CDR1 SGHRS and CDR2 YFSETQ come from the germline V gene. CDR3 loop: CASSFGGGRNTGELFF. CDR3 sequence (DNA): TGCGCCAGCAGCTTCGGTGGCGGGAGAAACACCGGGGAGCTGTTTTTT.

This clonotype was observed at least ten times. The CDR3 region has the DNA TGTGCCAGCAGCTTTGGGGGAGAAGAGACCCAGTACTTC. Protein sequence: CASSFGGEETQYF. V and J are TRBV11-1 and TRBJ2-5; TRBD1 or TRBD2 may be the D gene (5 bases each). Trimming pared 3 bases from V and 3 bases from J, leaving 8 bases between. From germline, CDR1 is SGHAT and CDR2 FQDESV (reference sequence). The CDR3 sequence is 13 residues long.

This clonotype turned up a few times. V usage is TRBV2 and J usage is TRBJ2-1; TRBD2 is a possible D gene (6 bases). The CDR3 extends over 11 amino acids. CDR1 is SNHLY and CDR2 is FYNNEI in the germline V gene. Trimming removed 5 bases at V and 12 bases at J, with 11 bases between. The CDR3 spells CASSTREPQFF. The CDR3 DNA is TGTGCCAGCAGTACGCGGGAACCGCAGTTCTTC.

The table lists this clonotype with many counts. This chain joins TRBV12-3 or TRBV12-4 and TRBJ1-5; D gene uncertain. Trimming removed 0 bases at V and 1 base at J, with 4 bases between. CDR3 length equals 14 residues. The chain's CDR3 is CASSLAQSNQPQHF. The CDR3 DNA sequence: TGTGCCAGCAGTTTAGCGCAAAGCAATCAGCCCCAGCATTTT.